These 9 T cell receptor beta chains share one sample of origin, sequenced in a study of post-analysis software for immune sequencing data. Every TCR beta cDNA library bore unique molecular identifiers. A single record per CDR3 protein comes from TCRdb applying MiXCR to the PCR reads. The table has roughly 600,000 distinct CDR3 sequences, around 44% seen once. Study outcomes and limitations: Compared with controls, patients had more of about 5 TRBV segments, including TRBV5-6, TRBV5-1 and TRBV20-1.

Their antigens remain unidentified. The sample was blood. These receptors originate from a girl aged 10 to 17 with multiple sclerosis.

This clonotype was counted a few times. The chain links TRBV4-1 to TRBJ1-1; D remains unclear. The CDR3 length is 15 residues. The germline CDR1 and CDR2 sequences are MGHRA and YSYEKL. The V gene lost 4 bases and the J gene lost 0 bases, with 12 bases spanning the gap. The CDR3 sequence: CASSRYKGMNTEAFF. The CDR3 bases are TGCGCCAGCAGCCGCTACAAGGGCATGAACACTGAAGCTTTCTTT.

The V and J genes are TRBV24-1 and TRBJ2-5; D remains unclear. CDR3 length equals 13 residues. Trimming took off 1 base at V and 3 bases at J, with 5 bases between the two ends. CDR1 is KGHDR and CDR2 is SFDVKD in the germline V gene. The CDR3 DNA reads as TGTGCCACCAGTGATTTACCTAAAGAGACCCAGTACTTC. This sequence encodes CATSDLPKETQYF.

Notes on this clonotype: Relative to the germline gene, one junction end is altered; a read error may explain this. The chain couples TRBV4-1 to TRBJ2-3, with TRBD2 matching 12 bases. CDR3 size: 18 residues. Germline V gene sequence: CDR1 MGHRA, CDR2 YSYEKL. The CDR3 DNA follows: TGCGCCAGCAGCCAAAGACTAGCGGGAGTGGTTTCCGCAGATACGCGGTATTTT. Translation: CASSQRLAGVVSADTRYF.

In its sample, this clonotype was seen a few times. V and J are TRBV9 and TRBJ1-6; D is possibly TRBD1 (5 bases). V was cut by 4 bases and J by 7 bases, with 15 bases left in between. CDR1 is SGDLS, CDR2 YYNGEE, per germline. This CDR3 is built from 15 residues. The CDR3 DNA is TGTGCCAGCAGCCCACGGACACTTTTGAATTCACCCCTCCACTTT. This gives the protein CASSPRTLLNSPLHF.

The rearrangement links TRBV20-1 to TRBJ2-5; no firm D call. The length of the CDR3 is 13 residues. Per germline, CDR1 DFQATT and CDR2 SNEGSKA (reference sequence). V dropped 2 bases and J dropped 4 bases, with 11 bases sitting between them. DNA for the CDR3: TGCAGTGCTAGAAGAGGTCCCCCAGAGACCCAGTACTTC. Translation: CSARRGPPETQYF.

The V gene is TRBV12-3 or TRBV12-4, the J gene TRBJ2-3; 7 bases map to TRBD1. CDR3 length: 13 residues. V was clipped by 5 bases and J by 6 bases; unmatched bases: 5. CDR3 sequence (DNA): TGTGCCAGCAGTATAGGACAGGTTGATACGCAGTATTTT. This sequence encodes CASSIGQVDTQYF.

The chain carries TRBV12-3 or TRBV12-4 and TRBJ2-5; possibly TRBD1 for D (6 bases). TRBJ2-7 explains the end of the DNA better; the J call may be wrong. CDR3 size: 17 residues. The CDR3 DNA is TGTGCCAGCAGTTTTCCTCCGGGTGAGACAGGTTTCGGCGAGCAGTACTTC. It specifies CASSFPPGETGFGEQYF.

This rearrangement joins TRBV5-4 to TRBJ2-6, with D unresolved. This CDR3 has 13 amino acids. CDR1 SGHNT and CDR2 YYREEE come from the germline V gene (reference sequence). V was clipped by 2 bases and J by 4 bases, with 4 bases between them. CDR3 sequence reads: CASSFWGANVLTF. Written as DNA, the CDR3 is TGTGCCAGCAGCTTCTGGGGGGCCAACGTCCTGACTTTC.

The chain combines TRBV12-3 or TRBV12-4 with TRBJ2-5; 10 bases agree with TRBD2. There are 16 residues in the CDR3. Trimming at V came to 3 bases and at J to 2 bases, leaving 6 bases not matched to a gene. CDR3 DNA: TGTGCCAGCAGTTTTAATCTACTAGCGGGACAAGAGACCCAGTACTTC. It codes for CASSFNLLAGQETQYF.